Listed below are T cell receptor beta chains from one sample, sequenced in a study of T cells in localized non-small cell lung cancer. TCRdb's copy holds only in-frame clones and misses some; the assay was immunoSEQ multiplex PCR. The table has 950 to 1,300 clones, roughly 30% seen once. The sample was normal lung tissue next to the tumor, taken before any cancer treatment. The source of these receptors is a man between 35 and 75 years old with stage I squamous cell lung carcinoma. Both conserved end residues are part of each CDR3. Each record gives: V gene, clone size, D gene, J gene, CDR3 protein, CDR3 DNA. A D gene is named only where the DNA matches it firmly. Rows give clone size only sometimes, using once, few, many, or a class for an expanded clone.

>TRBV6-8|few|.|TRBJ2-7
CASSDGMTYEQYF
TGTGCCAGCAGTGACGGAATGACATACGAGCAGTACTTC
>TRBV11-3|.|.|TRBJ1-1
CASSPGLEYTEAFF
TGTGCCAGCAGCCCCGGCCTCGAGTACACTGAAGCTTTCTTT
>TRBV6-8|large|TRBD1|TRBJ2-2
CASILTGDTGELFF
TGTGCCAGCATATTAACAGGGGACACCGGGGAGCTGTTTTTT
>TRBV4-1|.|.|TRBJ1-6
CASSQDGAGTNSPLHF
TGCGCCAGCAGCCAAGATGGGGCAGGGACTAATTCACCCCTCCACTTT
>TRBV11-3|medium-sized|.|TRBJ1-6
CASSLEGGARFNSPLHF
TGTGCCAGCAGCTTGGAGGGGGGGGCGCGGTTCAATTCACCCCTCCACTTT
>TRBV12-5|.|TRBD2|TRBJ2-7
CASSPSGRTYEQYF
TGTGCCAGCTCCCCTAGCGGGCGAACCTACGAGCAGTACTTC
>TRBV29-1|few|.|TRBJ1-1
CSVKAMNTEAFF
TGCAGCGTGAAAGCGATGAACACTGAAGCTTTCTTT
>TRBV23-1|once|.|TRBJ1-1
CASSLGVNTEAFF
TGCGCCAGCAGCTTAGGAGTGAACACTGAAGCTTTCTTT
>TRBV6-8|few|.|TRBJ1-5
CASTNPDRANQPQHF
TGTGCCAGCACCAACCCAGACAGAGCCAATCAGCCCCAGCATTTT
>TRBV28|.|.|TRBJ2-7
CASTPGSSYEQYF
TGTGCCAGCACGCCTGGGAGCTCCTACGAGCAGTACTTC
>TRBV15|.|.|TRBJ1-6
CATSTSGLRVGSPLHF
TGTGCCACCAGCACCTCCGGGCTCCGGGTGGGCTCACCCCTCCACTTT
>TRBV5-1|.|TRBD2|TRBJ2-1
CASSLSGVYNEQFF
TGCGCCAGCAGCTTAAGCGGGGTCTACAATGAGCAGTTCTTC
>TRBV14|few|TRBD1|TRBJ2-7
CASSLGQGAYEQYF
TGTGCCAGCAGCCTGGGACAGGGGGCATACGAGCAGTACTTC
>TRBV28|.|.|TRBJ2-7
CASSSPGGGYEQYF
TGTGCCAGCAGTTCCCCCGGGGGTGGCTACGAGCAGTACTTC
>TRBV6-8|.|TRBD2|TRBJ2-7
CASTGGWGPYEQYF
TGTGCCAGCACGGGAGGGTGGGGGCCATACGAGCAGTACTTC
>TRBV19|.|.|TRBJ1-5
CASTLDSYSNQPQHF
TGTGCCAGTACCCTTGACAGTTATAGCAATCAGCCCCAGCATTTT
>TRBV9|.|.|TRBJ1-1
CASSERVLMNTEAFF
TGTGCCAGCAGTGAAAGGGTCCTAATGAACACTGAAGCTTTCTTT
>TRBV11-3|.|TRBD1|TRBJ2-7
CASSFPGGASYEQYF
TGTGCCAGCAGCTTTCCAGGGGGCGCGTCCTACGAGCAGTACTTC
>TRBV25-1|.|.|TRBJ2-2
CASRQPNTGELFF
TGTGCCAGCAGACAGCCGAACACCGGGGAGCTGTTTTTT
>TRBV6-8|large|.|TRBJ1-1
CASRRGNTEAFF
TGTGCCAGCAGAAGGGGGAACACTGAAGCTTTCTTT
>TRBV6-8|medium-sized|TRBD1|TRBJ1-4
CASSRDRGHGINEKLFF
TGTGCCAGCAGCCGGGACAGGGGGCATGGGATTAATGAAAAACTGTTTTTT
>TRBV7-6|medium-sized|TRBD2|TRBJ2-5
CASSLSGGPLETQYF
TGTGCCAGCAGCTTAAGCGGGGGGCCCCTAGAGACCCAGTACTTC
>TRBV6-8|few|.|TRBJ1-2
CASRVRTSILGYTF
TGTGCCAGCAGAGTAAGGACGTCGATATTGGGCTACACCTTC
>TRBV7-2|.|.|TRBJ1-4
CASSRGWGEKLFF
TGTGCCAGCAGCAGGGGGTGGGGTGAAAAACTGTTTTTT
>TRBV14|few|.|TRBJ2-2
CASSTTPVSVGGELFF
TGTGCCAGCTCTACCACTCCCGTTAGCGTTGGCGGGGAGCTGTTTTTT
>TRBV9|few|TRBD2|TRBJ2-1
CASSVGTSGYNEQFF
TGTGCCAGCAGCGTAGGGACTAGCGGTTACAATGAGCAGTTCTTC
>TRBV11-3|large|TRBD2|TRBJ2-3
CASSPPGTSEYQTQYF
TGTGCCAGCAGCCCCCCGGGGACTAGCGAGTACCAAACGCAGTATTTT
>TRBV30|few|TRBD1|TRBJ2-7
CAWSSGTGADEQYF
TGTGCCTGGAGCTCCGGGACAGGGGCGGACGAGCAGTACTTC
>TRBV11-3|.|TRBD1|TRBJ1-1
CASSETGGTTEAFF
TGTGCCAGCAGCGAGACAGGGGGCACCACTGAAGCTTTCTTT